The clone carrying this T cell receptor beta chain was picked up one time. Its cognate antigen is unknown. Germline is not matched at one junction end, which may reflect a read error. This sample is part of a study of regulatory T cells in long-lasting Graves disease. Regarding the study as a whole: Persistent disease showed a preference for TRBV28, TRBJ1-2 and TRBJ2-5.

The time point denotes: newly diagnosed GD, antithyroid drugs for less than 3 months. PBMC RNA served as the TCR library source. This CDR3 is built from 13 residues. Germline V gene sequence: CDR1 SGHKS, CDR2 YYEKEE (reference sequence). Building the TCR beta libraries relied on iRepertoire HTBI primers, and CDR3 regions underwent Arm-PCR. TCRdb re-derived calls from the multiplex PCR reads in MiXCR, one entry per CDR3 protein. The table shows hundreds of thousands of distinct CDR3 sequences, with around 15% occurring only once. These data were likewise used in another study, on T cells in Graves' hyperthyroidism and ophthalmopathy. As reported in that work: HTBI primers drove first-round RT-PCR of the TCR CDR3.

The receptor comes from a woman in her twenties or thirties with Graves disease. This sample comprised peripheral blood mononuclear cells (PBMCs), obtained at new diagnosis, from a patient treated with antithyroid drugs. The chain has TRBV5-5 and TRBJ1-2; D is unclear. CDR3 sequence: CASRLAIAEGYTF. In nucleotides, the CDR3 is TGTGCCAGCAGGTTGGCCATCGCGGAAGGCTACACCTTC.